This T cell receptor beta chain was identified in a study of Graves' ophthalmopathy and Graves' hyperthyroidism. As the template, RNA transcripts were used to amplify TCR beta CDR3 regions. HTBI primers primed a first-round RT-PCR, and a second-round multiplex PCR followed. In TCRdb, the multiplex PCR reads were re-called with MiXCR into one record per CDR3 protein. The sample includes about 590,000 distinct CDR3 sequences, approximately 35% of them seen just once. Germline CDR1 KGHSY, CDR2 FQNENV. V lost 6 bases, J lost 3 bases, and 18 bases lay in between. CDR3 length: 15 residues. V gene TRBV16 combines with J gene TRBJ2-7, with D perhaps matching TRBD2 (5 bases). Sequenced material: peripheral blood or thyroid tissue (not recorded which). The receptor was derived from an adult man with Graves' hyperthyroidism. The chain's CDR3 is CASSFGVGGNYEQYF. DNA for the CDR3: TGTGCCAGCAGTTTCGGGGTTGGAGGCAACTACGAGCAGTACTTC.